The T cell receptor (beta chain) described here comes from a study of blood T cell repertoires in COVID-19. Study information: Donors in the United States, Italy and Spain gave samples during acute or convalescent COVID-19.

Ten or more counts support this clone. Profiled with immunoSEQ multiplex PCR; TCRdb holds only in-frame clones, not every one. The table shows roughly 220,000 clones, with roughly four fifths occurring only once. The CDR3 has 15 amino acids. V was trimmed by 1 base and J by 2 bases, leaving 12 bases between them. Looked up from germline, CDR1 is SGHTA and CDR2 is FQGTGA. The sample taken for sequencing was peripheral blood. The chain employs TRBV7-3 and TRBJ2-7, with TRBD1 as a possible D gene (6 bases). This sequence was found in a woman at least 80 years old with COVID-19, enrolled during active disease. The chain's CDR3 is CASSLMQGPTYEQYF. The CDR3 bases are TGTGCCAGCAGCTTAATGCAGGGGCCCACCTACGAGCAGTACTTC. Using reference TRBV7-3 and TRBJ2-7 for the parts outside the CDR3, the full variable domain is GAGVSQTPSNKVTEKGKYVELRCDPISGHTALYWYRQSLGQGPEFLIYFQGTGAADDSGLPNDRFFAVRPEGSVSTLKIQRTERGDSAVYLCASSLMQGPTYEQYFGPGTRLTVT.